This T cell receptor (beta chain) was identified during a study of shared clonotypes between healthy human individuals (dated by TCRdb to 2018 to 2020). Background on the whole study: Three men and two women, aged 18 to 49 years, made up the cohort. Per donor, three plates each were used for CD4 naive and CD4 memory, two for CD8 naive, and one for CD8 memory. To estimate repertoire size and how much clonotypes are shared between individuals, the study performed deep sequencing of blood TCR repertoires from about 5 healthy adults. To increase sequencing depth and limit assay-specific biases, different laboratories used diverse techniques to prepare libraries and sequence TCR repertoires. Each donor's leukapheresis produced roughly between roughly 0.94 and 9.5 billion PBMCs.

As for this clone: The antigen this receptor binds is unknown. Per-nucleotide qualities are absent, and no much larger clonotype sits a single base away.

V is cut back by 4 bases and J by 10 bases, with 8 bases in the junction unmatched. The CDR3 measures 13 amino acids from cysteine to phenylalanine. Only the CDR3 part of the read is kept: 39 bases, read in frame from the first base. CDR1 SQVTM and CDR2 ANQGSEA are derived from the germline V gene. What the research found in general, with its limitations: Incomplete sequencing was indicated by rarefaction of sorted-subset datasets, despite the large sequencing depth. Across four donors, around 5% of naive CD4, over 3% of naive CD8, 2.3% of memory CD4, and roughly 0.41% of memory CD8 clonotypes were shared. The genetic and exposure-history diversity represented was limited by the small number of donors. Only blood was sampled, and tissue TCR repertoires likely differ from those in blood. Based on pairwise subsampling, the degree of clonotype sharing among donors was expected to be affected by sequencing depth. Larger estimated clonotype richness was generally found for naive subsets than for memory subsets. Higher generation probabilities were observed for clonotypes shared by all four sorted-subset donors than for non-shared clonotypes.

Donors were healthy HIV-negative adults with no recently reported acute infections or vaccinations. Every donor was a Caucasian adult living in Nashville, Tennessee, USA. CD8 memory samples consisted of magnetically selected CD45RO+ cells combined with CCR7-negative CD45RA+ effector memory (TemRA) cells. Blood was collected by leukapheresis, and PBMCs were isolated by Ficoll-Histopaque density gradient centrifugation and then cryopreserved in liquid nitrogen vapor phase. Analytical flow cytometry was used to check the purity and quantity of each magnetically sorted T cell population. From each sorted fraction, genomic DNA was isolated and quantified by UV absorbance on a Nanodrop 2000c. Using the deep immunoSEQ assay, multiplex PCR amplified TCR CDR3 regions from genomic DNA. Extracted genomic DNA from each cell subset was distributed evenly across all wells of several immunoSEQ 96-well plates, and each plate was treated as a replicate. For sorted subsets, roughly 200 ng genomic DNA, equal to 30,000 or so T cell genomes, was loaded into each replicate PCR. The purified libraries were quantified using a Qubit 3.0 fluorometer, sized with a Bioanalyzer 2100, and then quantified again using the KAPA Library Quantification kit. Each immunoSEQ 96-well plate was sequenced on its own single-read 150-cycle Illumina NextSeq 550 flow cell. Turning to the authors' computational methods: Because only junctional sequences without quality scores were contained in the immunoSEQ output, filtering matching that applied to full-length reads could not be performed. To assign V/J genes and CDR3, sequences were annotated against IMGT germline references using PyIR, a Python wrapper for IgBLAST v1.9. Reads with weak V/J assignments (E-value above 1e-6), missing CDR3, stop codons, out-of-frame junctions, or ambiguous translated residues were removed. A V3J clonotype was defined by an identical inferred V gene, J gene, and CDR3 amino acid sequence. To compute the percentage overlap between repertoires, the number of shared unique clonotypes was divided by the size of the smaller repertoire. Three approaches were used to assess repertoire richness: RTK rarefaction, the Chao1 estimator, and Recon v2.1 estimates of unobserved clonotypes. Generation probabilities were computed with OLGA for all TCRbeta clonotypes obtained by the gDNA method from four donors. The clones in this table, taken by TCRdb from immuneACCESS, are in-frame only. Not every clone is retained; where verified, under half of the shortfall comes from an unresolved V gene, and the cause of the rest is unknown. V and J calls and clone size are those listed in that table; D and trimming were worked out from the DNA. Recorded for this sample are some 95,000 clones; about two thirds of them occurred a single time. Roughly 40% of the sample is taken by the ten largest.

This sequence was found in a man between 25 and 39 years old in good health. The chain employs TRBV29-1 and TRBJ2-1; TRBD2 agrees with 9 junctional bases. The specimen was memory CD8+ T cells sorted from blood. This sample's cell subset or site label indicates: CD45RO+ cells pooled with CCR7-negative TemRA cells. The encoded CDR3 is CSVVEAGGREQFF. Read as DNA, the sequence is TGCAGCGTTGTTGAGGCGGGAGGGCGCGAGCAGTTCTTC.